These T cell receptor beta chains were read from a single sample in a study of regulatory T cells in long-lasting Graves disease. TCRdb re-called the multiplex PCR reads through MiXCR, storing one row per CDR3 protein. This table has approximately 400,000 distinct CDR3 sequences, around 20% appearing once. The sample was peripheral blood mononuclear cells (PBMCs), taken when the disease was refractory, from a patient treated with antithyroid drugs. The receptors were gathered from a female donor with Graves disease. Each CDR3 is given with its conserved first and last residue. A D gene is named only where the DNA matches it firmly. Clone size is given for some rows only: seen once, a few or many times, or a class if the clone is expanded.

size	J	D	V	DNA	CDR3
.	TRBJ1-3	.	TRBV18	TGTGCCAGCTCACCACCCAGGATGACGGGAAACACCATATATTTT	CASSPPRMTGNTIYF
many	TRBJ2-5	.	TRBV12-3/TRBV12-4	TGTGCCAGCAGGTTCTTGGGTAGGGGTCAAGAGACCCAGTACTTC	CASRFLGRGQETQYF
.	TRBJ2-7	TRBD2	TRBV19	TGTGCCAGTAGTAAACTGGGTCAAACGGGAGGAAAAGAGCAGTACTTC	CASSKLGQTGGKEQYF
.	TRBJ2-7	TRBD2	TRBV20-1	TGCAGTGCTAGAGATTGGGGAAAGGTGGCTAGCGGTTATGCCTACGAGCAGTACTTC	CSARDWGKVASGYAYEQYF
many	TRBJ1-1	.	TRBV2	TGTGCCAGCAGTGATGACGGAAACACTGAAGCTTTCTTT	CASSDDGNTEAFF
.	TRBJ1-1	.	TRBV27	TGTGCCAGCAGGACGTATATACGGACAGCCCGCAAGGAAGCTTTCTTT	CASRTYIRTARKEAFF
.	TRBJ1-3	TRBD1	TRBV12-3/TRBV12-4	TGTGCCAGCAGTACGAACAGGGGATTTGGAAACACCATATATTTT	CASSTNRGFGNTIYF
.	TRBJ2-2	TRBD2	TRBV25-1	TGTGCCAGCAGTGCGCGGGGGGGCGTGAGCACCGGGGAGCTGTTTTTT	CASSARGGVSTGELFF
.	TRBJ1-1	.	TRBV30	TGTGCCTGGAGTGTAGCGGGTCTCACTGAAGCTTCCTTT	CAWSVAGLTEASF
many	TRBJ2-7	TRBD1	TRBV7-2	TGTGCCAGCAGCGGACGGACAGGGGGAGAGTACGAGCAGTACTTC	CASSGRTGGEYEQYF
few	TRBJ1-3	.	TRBV20-1	TGCAGTGCTTCGGACCGAGAGCCTGGAAACACCATATATTTT	CSASDREPGNTIYF
few	TRBJ2-7	TRBD2	TRBV5-1	TGCGCCAGCAGCTTGACGACTAGCGGAACCTACGAGCAGTACTTC	CASSLTTSGTYEQYF
.	TRBJ2-7	TRBD1	TRBV28	TGTGCCAGCTTGCGACAGGGTAATAACGAGCAGTACTTC	CASLRQGNNEQYF
.	TRBJ1-3	.	TRBV29-1	TGCAGCGTGAGAAGTGACTCTGGAAACACCATATATTTT	CSVRSDSGNTIYF
few	TRBJ2-1	.	TRBV3-1	TGTGCCAGCAGAGCCCTCGATGAGCAGTTCTTC	CASRALDEQFF
once	TRBJ1-1	TRBD1	TRBV19	TGTGCCAGTAGTATGGGCCCGATGGGACAGGGGAGAAAAACTGAAGCTTTCTTT	CASSMGPMGQGRKTEAFF
few	TRBJ1-1	.	TRBV5-1	TGCGCCAGCAGGCGAGGGAGAGAGAACACTGAAGCTTTCTTT	CASRRGRENTEAFF
many	TRBJ2-5	.	TRBV11-3	TGTGCCAGCAGCCCCCGGGACCAAGAGACCCAGTACTTC	CASSPRDQETQYF
many	TRBJ1-1	TRBD1	TRBV10-2	TGCGCCAGCAGTATTCAGGGGGCAGGAACTGAAGCTTTCTTT	CASSIQGAGTEAFF
many	TRBJ2-5	.	TRBV3-1	TGTGCCAGCAGCCAAAGCGGCCAAGAGACCCAGTACTTC	CASSQSGQETQYF
.	TRBJ2-7	.	TRBV29-1	TGCAGCGTTGAGGCAGGGGTACTCGAGCAGTACTTC	CSVEAGVLEQYF
few	TRBJ2-7	TRBD1	TRBV5-1	TGCGCCAGCAGCATCGACCGGGACAGGGGCGAGCAGTACTTC	CASSIDRDRGEQYF
many	TRBJ2-5	TRBD1	TRBV2	TGTGCCAGCAGCCCCGACAGGGTGTTGAGAGGGACCCAGTACTTC	CASSPDRVLRGTQYF